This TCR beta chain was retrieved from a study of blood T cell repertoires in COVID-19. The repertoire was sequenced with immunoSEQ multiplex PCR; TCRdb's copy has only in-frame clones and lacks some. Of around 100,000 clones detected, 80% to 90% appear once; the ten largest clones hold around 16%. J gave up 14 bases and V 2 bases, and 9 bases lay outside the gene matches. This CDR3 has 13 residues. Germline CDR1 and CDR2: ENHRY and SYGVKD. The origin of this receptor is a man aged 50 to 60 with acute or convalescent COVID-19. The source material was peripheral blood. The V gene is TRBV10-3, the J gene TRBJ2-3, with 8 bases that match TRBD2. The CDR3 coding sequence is TGTGCCATCAGTGAGGAAGCGGGGGATCGTCGGTATTTT. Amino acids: CAISEEAGDRRYF.